Listed below are T cell receptor beta chains from one sample, sequenced in a study of Ad26.COV2.S vaccination and SARS-CoV-2 variants. Profiling relied on immunoSEQ multiplex PCR, and the TCRdb table lists in-frame clones only, not all of them. The profile covers around 300,000 clones, with roughly 90% appearing a single time and around 5.8% taken by the ten largest. The sample was peripheral blood, taken in a trial of Ad26.COV2.S vaccine versus placebo. The source of these receptors is a person aged 18 to 59 who received the Ad26.COV2.S COVID-19 vaccine or a placebo. Each CDR3 is given with its conserved first and last residue.

v_gene,j_gene,CDR3aa
TRBV2,TRBJ1-5,CASRDRDVGQPQHF
TRBV27,TRBJ1-3,CASSRMAGGGNTIYF
TRBV3-1/TRBV3-2,TRBJ2-1,CASSTSGYNEQFF
TRBV5-1,TRBJ2-4,CASSPLTGDGESIQYF
TRBV5-4,TRBJ1-5,CASSWDGGNNQPQHF
TRBV7-2,TRBJ2-7,CASSLGRVNYEQYF
TRBV5-5,TRBJ2-7,CASTKGISYEQYF
TRBV27,TRBJ2-1,CASSWTSGNNEQFF
TRBV7-3,TRBJ2-1,CASSQDRGLYNEQFF
TRBV12-3/TRBV12-4,TRBJ1-2,CASSLAGSGYTF
TRBV7-2,TRBJ1-5,CASSLAWTGSASNQPQHF
TRBV4-2,TRBJ2-7,CASSQLPGTEVVYEQYF
TRBV5-6,TRBJ1-1,CASLSRLNTEAFF
TRBV9,TRBJ1-2,CASSVWGNYGYTF
TRBV15,TRBJ2-7,CATSRGTGAYEQYF
TRBV30,TRBJ2-1,CAWRAPGGGTGHNEQFF
TRBV27,TRBJ1-2,CASSFSEYGGYTF
TRBV7-2,TRBJ1-2,CASSLSDSNYGYTF
TRBV6-2/TRBV6-3,TRBJ1-4,CASSHLDSSNEKLFF
TRBV11-2,TRBJ2-2,CASSSWGGANTGELFF
TRBV2,TRBJ2-4,CASSEATSVGSGQYF
TRBV10-3,TRBJ2-2,CAIEGVTNTGELFF
TRBV6-2/TRBV6-3,TRBJ2-6,CASSYSGGANVLTF
TRBV4-3,TRBJ1-1,CASSQDWDSSTEAFF
TRBV5-1,TRBJ2-7,CASSLSGQGPNYEQYF
TRBV28,TRBJ1-1,CASSLVRTEAFF
TRBV7-9,TRBJ2-7,CASSFVGGRAYEQYF
TRBV18,TRBJ1-3,CASSPQQGNGNTIYF
TRBV19,TRBJ1-1,CASSIETGSEAFF
TRBV27,TRBJ2-5,CASSLLLGGRETQYF
TRBV7-2,TRBJ1-5,CASSLWGQDQPQHF
TRBV19,TRBJ2-1,CASSPAGGLYNEQFF
TRBV9,TRBJ2-5,CASSVVDSLSETQYF